The 28 T cell receptor beta chains listed next were all sequenced from one sample in a study of spatial heterogeneity in lung cancer. TCRdb reprocessed the 5' RACE reads via MiXCR and lists one record per CDR3 protein. Altogether around 40,000 distinct CDR3 sequences are present, around 5.8% being singletons, with the ten largest covering more than 9%. This sample's time point: sample taken at primary tumor resection. The input material, whole RNA from tumor, nontumor lung or frozen PBMC, was sequenced unsorted. Sequenced here: PBMCs, sampled at surgery. The receptor source for this set is a male donor with early-stage non-small cell lung cancer.

This chain joins TRBV5-1 and TRBJ1-5; D perhaps matches TRBD1 (5 bases). Germline values: CDR1 SGHRS, CDR2 YFSETQ. Trimming cost V 1 base and J 2 bases, with 10 bases left between them. The CDR3 has 15 amino acids. The CDR3 here is CASSLQGGGNQPQHF. The CDR3 bases are TGCGCCAGCAGCTTGCAGGGCGGCGGCAATCAGCCCCAGCATTTT.

This clonotype was detected ten times or more. The genes are TRBV24-1 and TRBJ2-3; the match to TRBD1 covers 8 bases. The V segment lost 5 bases and the J segment 5 bases; nucleotides outside the gene matches: 8. The germline V gene has CDR1 KGHDR and CDR2 SFDVKD. The CDR3 sequence is 15 residues long. DNA for the CDR3: TGTGCCACCAGTGTCCAAACAGGGGGAGGAGATACGCAGTATTTT. Residues: CATSVQTGGGDTQYF.

This clonotype showed up many times. The chain carries TRBV15 and TRBJ1-5; D unclear. This CDR3 is 14 amino acids long. Germline CDR1 reads LNHNV; CDR2 reads YYDKDF (reference sequence). Trimming removed 0 bases at V and 7 bases at J, with 10 bases between. The CDR3 loop reads CATSREPSRQPQHF. Written as DNA, the CDR3 is TGTGCCACCAGCAGAGAACCGTCCAGGCAGCCCCAGCATTTT.

The table lists this clonotype with many counts. The chain couples TRBV20-1 to TRBJ2-3; TRBD2 aligns across 8 bases. Germline loops: CDR1 DFQATT, CDR2 SNEGSKA (reference sequence). V dropped 1 base and J dropped 6; count of bases not matched to a gene: 12. The CDR3 has 16 residues. Written as DNA, the CDR3 is TGCAGTGCTAGAGGTGAAAGAGCGGGGGCTGGGGATACGCAGTATTTT. It codes for CSARGERAGAGDTQYF.

Many counts were recorded for this clonotype. V gene TRBV10-2 combines with J gene TRBJ2-3; 7 positions agree with TRBD1. With 6 bases clipped from V and 1 base from J, the junction kept 13 bases outside the gene matches. Germline V gives CDR1 WSHSY, CDR2 SAAADI. The CDR3 is 17 residues long. This chain's CDR3 is CASRRGTGQRRTDTQYF. As DNA, the CDR3 is TGCGCCAGCAGGAGGGGGACGGGACAGCGCCGCACAGATACGCAGTATTTT.

This clonotype has just a few counts. This chain joins TRBV20-1 and TRBJ1-3; D is perhaps TRBD1 (6 bases). V was cut by 1 base and J by 2 bases, with 24 bases left in between. Germline loops: CDR1 DFQATT, CDR2 SNEGSKA (reference sequence). This CDR3 spans 19 amino acids. Written as DNA, the CDR3 is TGCAGTGCTAGAGGTTCAGAGCTGATACGGGACACCACTGGAAACACCATATATTTT. This codes for CSARGSELIRDTTGNTIYF.

The rearrangement uses TRBV7-3 and TRBJ1-6, with D uncertain. With 1 base removed from V and 3 bases from J, the gap between germline ends came to 10 bases. Germline CDR1 and CDR2: SGHTA and FQGTGA. The CDR3 runs 16 residues. The CDR3 sequence: CASSLRAGVYNSPLHF. The CDR3 DNA sequence: TGTGCCAGCAGCTTAAGAGCAGGTGTCTATAATTCACCCCTCCACTTT.

This clonotype came up many times. The chain couples TRBV7-2 to TRBJ2-4; D remains unclear. V lost 1 base, J lost 0 bases, and 4 bases lay in between. Germline values: CDR1 SGHTA, CDR2 FQGNSA. The CDR3 has 14 residues. CDR3 in DNA: TGTGCCAGCAGCTTAGGACTAGCCAAAAACATTCAGTACTTC. Protein sequence: CASSLGLAKNIQYF.

Many counts were recorded for this clonotype. The chain joins TRBV7-9 to TRBJ1-2; D may be TRBD1 (5 bases). V lost 2 bases to trimming and J lost 3 bases, with 10 bases between them. This CDR3 has 14 residues. Germline V CDR1 and CDR2: SEHNR, FQNEAQ (reference sequence). The CDR3 sequence is CASSLIQGDYGYTF. CDR3 DNA sequence: TGTGCCAGCAGCTTAATCCAGGGTGACTATGGCTACACCTTC.

This clonotype occurred many times. The chain links TRBV6-4 to TRBJ2-2; TRBD1 aligns across 8 bases. The V and J ends lost 6 bases and 4 bases, in that order; junction bases with no gene match: 4. There are 14 residues in the CDR3. CDR1 and CDR2 from the germline V gene are MRHNA and SNTAGT. The CDR3 DNA follows: TGTGCCAGCAGCAGGACAGGGAGCACCGGGGAGCTGTTTTTT. Encoded protein: CASSRTGSTGELFF.

In its sample, this clonotype was seen a few times. V is TRBV28 and J is TRBJ2-7, with 7 positions matching TRBD2. The CDR3 is 15 residues long. J was trimmed by 3 bases and V by 3 bases; bases with no gene match: 8. Germline loops: CDR1 MDHEN, CDR2 SYDVKM. Written as DNA, the CDR3 is TGTGCCAGCAGTTTTGCTGGGGGGGAGGTCTACGAGCAGTACTTC. It is translated as CASSFAGGEVYEQYF.

This clonotype occurred many times. The rearrangement links TRBV29-1 to TRBJ2-3; D call uncertain. The V gene's germline CDR1 is SQVTM and CDR2 ANQGSEA. The CDR3 has 15 amino acids. Trimming took 1 base from V and 0 from J, leaving 11 bases between them. CDR3 sequence: CSVEVAYLSTDTQYF. The CDR3 coding sequence is TGCAGCGTTGAAGTCGCATACCTAAGCACAGATACGCAGTATTTT.

This clonotype was counted ten times or more. CDR3 in amino acids: CSVVRVRGNQETQYF. The CDR3 DNA sequence: TGCAGCGTTGTTCGCGTTCGGGGAAACCAAGAGACCCAGTACTTC. The chain employs TRBV29-1 and TRBJ2-5; tentatively, D is TRBD2 (5 bases). The CDR3 is made up of 15 amino acids. Germline assignment: CDR1 SQVTM and CDR2 ANQGSEA. The V and J ends lost 4 bases and 0 bases respectively, with 15 bases between them.

This clonotype has at least ten counts. The V call is TRBV7-8, the J call TRBJ1-5; no firm D call. Germline-derived CDR1 and CDR2 are SGHVS and FQNEAQ. This CDR3 region has 12 residues. V was cut by 0 bases and J by 7 bases, with 4 bases left in between. The CDR3: CASSLAGQPQHF. As DNA, the CDR3 is TGTGCCAGCAGCTTAGCGGGCCAGCCCCAGCATTTT.

This clonotype occurred many times. The chain links TRBV4-1 to TRBJ1-3; D is unresolved. CDR1 is MGHRA and CDR2 is YSYEKL in the germline V gene. V lost 4 bases and J 4 bases, leaving 17 bases between the germline ends. The length of the CDR3 is 16 residues. CDR3 nucleotide sequence: TGCGCCAGCAGCCTCCCCCGGGCTGGGAGCGGAAACACCATATATTTT. As protein: CASSLPRAGSGNTIYF.

This clonotype was detected many times. J is TRBJ1-1 and V is TRBV5-1; 12 nucleotides line up with TRBD1. Trimming at V came to 4 bases and at J to 8 bases, leaving 9 bases not matched to a gene. CDR3 size: 15 residues. Germline-derived CDR1 and CDR2 are SGHRS and YFSETQ. This CDR3 is CASSLMGQGASEAFF. The CDR3 DNA follows: TGCGCCAGCAGCCTAATGGGACAGGGGGCCTCCGAAGCTTTCTTT.

This clonotype was detected a few times. The genes are TRBV27 and TRBJ1-6; 12 nucleotides line up with TRBD1. The CDR3 runs to 15 residues. Germline lookup yields CDR1 MNHEY and CDR2 SMNVEV (reference sequence). J was trimmed by 7 bases and V by 6 bases; bases with no gene match: 4. CDR3 amino acids: CASRGQGARNSPLHF. The CDR3 nucleotides read TGTGCCAGCAGGGGACAGGGGGCGAGAAATTCACCCCTCCACTTT.

As DNA, the CDR3 is TGCAGCGTTGAGTTGAACACTGAAGCTTTCTTT. The encoded protein is CSVELNTEAFF. This chain uses TRBV29-1 with TRBJ1-1, with D uncertain. CDR1 SQVTM and CDR2 ANQGSEA come from the germline V gene. Between the trimmed V and J ends, which lost 3 bases and 0 bases, there was a span of 2 bases. The CDR3 has 11 amino acids.

Ten or more counts support this clonotype. The genes are TRBV24-1 and TRBJ1-4; D gene uncertain. The germline gives CDR1 KGHDR, CDR2 SFDVKD. The CDR3 is 13 residues long. Trimming removed 7 bases from V and 7 bases from J, with 12 bases in between. CDR3 DNA sequence: TGTGCCACCAGCCCCAGGATGGGTGAAAAACTGTTTTTT. Translated, it gives CATSPRMGEKLFF.

Of note for this clonotype: Mismatch with germline at one junction end may stem from a read error. The V call is TRBV7-9, the J call TRBJ2-1; D is undetermined. There are 14 residues in the CDR3. Looked up from germline, CDR1 is SEHNR and CDR2 is FQNEAQ (reference sequence). CDR3 amino acids: CARSLKDGHNEQFF. The CDR3 nucleotides read TGTGCCAGAAGCTTAAAAGACGGCCACAATGAGCAGTTCTTC.

This clonotype was observed at least ten times. The chain couples TRBV5-4 to TRBJ1-1; the D is unclear. Germline V gene data show CDR1 as SGHNT and CDR2 as YYREEE (reference sequence). V dropped 3 bases and J dropped 0 bases, with 6 bases sitting between them. The length of the CDR3 is 13 residues. In nucleotides, the CDR3 is TGTGCCAGCAGCTCATACATGAACACTGAAGCTTTCTTT. Protein: CASSSYMNTEAFF.

This clonotype was detected many times. This rearrangement joins TRBV20-1 to TRBJ2-3; no firm D call. Looked up from germline, CDR1 is DFQATT and CDR2 is SNEGSKA (reference sequence). The CDR3 sequence is 16 residues long. Trimming removed 0 bases from V and 0 bases from J, with 13 bases in between. This CDR3 reads CSARDSRLPSTDTQYF. The CDR3 region has the DNA TGCAGTGCTAGAGATTCCAGGCTTCCTAGCACAGATACGCAGTATTTT.

In this sample, this clonotype turned up many times. V gene TRBV6-2 or TRBV6-3 combines with J gene TRBJ1-1; 9 positions agree with TRBD1. With 0 bases clipped from V and 5 bases from J, the junction kept 7 bases outside the gene matches. The germline V gene encodes CDR1 MNHEY and CDR2 SVGEGT. This CDR3 region has 16 residues. The CDR3 loop reads CASSYSVGQGRTEAFF. The CDR3, as DNA: TGTGCCAGCAGTTACTCCGTGGGACAGGGAAGAACTGAAGCTTTCTTT.

This clonotype was counted many times. This sequence joins TRBV4-2 and TRBJ2-3, with 13 positions matching TRBD2. J lost 5 bases, V lost 6 bases, and 8 bases had no gene match. In germline, CDR1 is LGHNA, CDR2 YNFKEQ. The CDR3 is 16 amino acids. The CDR3 coding sequence is TGTGCCAGCAGATATACTAGCGGGGGGGCCCAAGATACGCAGTATTTT. Translating it yields CASRYTSGGAQDTQYF.

This clonotype was found a few times. The V and J genes are TRBV6-6 and TRBJ1-2, with 11 bases fitting TRBD1. Trimming at V came to 0 bases and at J to 8 bases, leaving 14 bases not matched to a gene. The CDR3 totals 18 residues. Germline V lookup: CDR1 MNHNY, CDR2 SVGAGI (reference sequence). The CDR3 region has the DNA TGTGCCAGCAGTTACTCCAGGACAGGGGGCCAGGGGGGGGAAGGCTACACCTTC. The encoded protein is CASSYSRTGGQGGEGYTF.

The rearrangement joins TRBV12-3 or TRBV12-4 to TRBJ1-5; D is unclear. The CDR3 consists of 15 residues. Trimming pared 6 bases from V and 4 bases from J, leaving 16 bases between. The CDR3 is CASRGREALNQPQHF. In nucleotides, the CDR3 is TGTGCCAGCAGGGGGAGGGAAGCTTTAAATCAGCCCCAGCATTTT.

The gene calls are TRBV5-6 and TRBJ2-3, with TRBD2 matching over 15 bases. Trimming removed 5 bases from V and 5 bases from J; junction bases left unmatched: 12. The germline V gene has CDR1 SGHDT and CDR2 YYEEEE. This CDR3 spans 18 amino acids. The CDR3 region has the DNA TGTGCCAGCAGGGCCGGGACTAGCGGGGGGCGAGGTGTAGATACGCAGTATTTT. Amino acid sequence: CASRAGTSGGRGVDTQYF.

This clonotype was seen ten or more times. This chain links TRBV11-2 with TRBJ1-5; D not resolved. This CDR3 is 14 amino acids long. Germline assignment: CDR1 SGHAT and CDR2 FQNNGV. The ends were cut back, 0 bases at V and 7 bases at J, with 10 bases in the middle. The CDR3 DNA reads as TGTGCCAGCAGCTTAGATCCATCGGGGCAGCCCCAGCATTTT. This gives the protein CASSLDPSGQPQHF. The variable domain in full, with the rest retrieved from reference TRBV11-2 and TRBJ1-5, is EAGVAQSPRYKIIEKRQSVAFWCNPISGHATLYWYQQILGQGPKLLIQFQNNGVVDDSQLPKDRFSAERLKGVDSTLKIQPAKLEDSAVYLCASSLDPSGQPQHFGDGTRLSIL.